This T cell receptor beta chain was sequenced in a study of vaccination and CD4 T cells after COVID-19. Study in general: Overlapping spike peptides served as the stimulus for the cells. These peptides came from SARS-CoV-2 and from the common cold coronaviruses HCoV-NL63, HCoV-OC43 and HCoV-229E. For control cultures, the treatment was a CEFX pool, an HIV-1 Nef pool, or no peptide.

Treatment defined: roughly nine-day PBMC culture with coronavirus spike peptide pools or control peptides (ViraFEST assay). Antigen-specific T cell expansion with peptide pools preceded TCR sequencing in the ViraFEST approach. Culture proceeded for roughly 10 days, and CD4+ T cells were then isolated by negative selection. Sequence data for DNA of cultured CD4+ T cells were generated by the Oncomine TCR Beta short-read assay. Via MiXCR, TCRdb re-called the PCR reads, giving one row per CDR3 protein. The table records under 25,000 distinct CDR3 sequences, 50% to 65% of them present only once. Details on this clonotype: Its specificity is not known.

This receptor was identified in a human donor who had recovered from COVID-19. Sequencing was performed on CD4+ T cells from blood, cultured in vitro.

The CDR3 is CASAIRPLAGERWGSYNEQFF. The CDR3 DNA follows: TGTGCCAGCGCAATCCGCCCCCTAGCGGGAGAGCGGTGGGGTTCCTACAATGAGCAGTTCTTC. The rearrangement joins TRBV21-1 to TRBJ2-1; the table's TRBD2 call for D was not verified on the DNA. TRBV21-1 represents a pseudogene. The CDR3 spans 21 residues.